These T cell receptor beta chains were read from a single sample in a study of blood T cell repertoires in COVID-19. Assay: immunoSEQ multiplex PCR; the TCRdb copy retains only in-frame clones and omits some. Of a few hundred thousand clones detected, 80% to 90% appear once; the ten largest clones hold 3% to 3.5%. The sample was PBMCs or T cells enriched from blood (not recorded which). The receptors were gathered from a woman under 30 in a cohort exposed to, infected with or recovered from COVID-19 (not recorded which). Both conserved end residues are part of each CDR3. Fields, in order: J gene, D gene, clone size, CDR3 length, V gene, CDR3 DNA, CDR3 protein. The D gene is left open where the match is weak. The size entry is marked missing in some rows and otherwise reads once, few, many or a size class.

>TRBJ2-1|TRBD2|once|14|TRBV11-2
TGTGCCAGCAGCTCTAGGACTAGTGGCAATGAGCAGTTCTTC
CASSSRTSGNEQFF
>TRBJ1-1|NA|NA|14|TRBV19
TGTGCCAGTAGTAACAGACCAGGTCACACTGAAGCTTTCTTT
CASSNRPGHTEAFF
>TRBJ2-1|NA|NA|13|TRBV19
TGTGCCAGTAGTGTCCGGCGCGGGAATGAGCAGTTCTTC
CASSVRRGNEQFF
>TRBJ2-3|TRBD2|NA|14|TRBV19
TGTGCCAGTATGGCGGGGGGGCCCGGAGATACGCAGTATTTT
CASMAGGPGDTQYF
>TRBJ1-2|TRBD1|NA|13|TRBV28
TGTGCCAGCAGATCCGGGACAGGATATGGCTACACCTTC
CASRSGTGYGYTF
>TRBJ1-4|NA|NA|14|TRBV2
TGTGCCAGCACCCGGGACTTCTTTGAGGCAAAACTGTTTTTT
CASTRDFFEAKLFF
>TRBJ2-2|TRBD1|many|14|TRBV29-1
TGCAGCGTTGTGAGGACAGGGGCCACCGGGGAGCTGTTTTTT
CSVVRTGATGELFF
>TRBJ1-5|NA|NA|14|TRBV4-2
TGTGCCAGCAGCCAAGATCTGCAATCCGAGGCCCAGCATTTT
CASSQDLQSEAQHF
>TRBJ1-6|NA|NA|14|TRBV27
TGTGCCAGCAGTCCACGCGAGGCTCAATCACCCCTCCACTTT
CASSPREAQSPLHF
>TRBJ1-6|NA|NA|17|TRBV19
TGTGCCAGTAGTATCCCCCCCAACCCGACTACCAGTTCACCCCTCCACTTT
CASSIPPNPTTSSPLHF
>TRBJ2-7|TRBD1|NA|14|TRBV5-1
TGCGCCAGCAGCTTGGTGGGACAGAGCCACGAGCAGTACTTC
CASSLVGQSHEQYF
>TRBJ1-2|TRBD1|NA|15|TRBV18
TGTGCCAGCTCACCACGTGGGGACAGGACGGATGGCTACACCTTC
CASSPRGDRTDGYTF
>TRBJ1-1|TRBD1|NA|16|TRBV13
TGTGCCAGCAGCTTGACAGGGACCTTGATGAACACTGAAGCTTTCTTT
CASSLTGTLMNTEAFF
>TRBJ1-5|TRBD1|NA|18|TRBV2
TGTGCCAGCAGTGGGGGACAGGGGGTTGTGAGGAGCAATCAGCCCCAGCATTTT
CASSGGQGVVRSNQPQHF
>TRBJ1-2|NA|NA|14|TRBV2
TGTGCCAGCAGTGAACGGGGGGCCGACTATGGCTACACCTTC
CASSERGADYGYTF
>TRBJ1-1|TRBD1|NA|13|TRBV7-6
TGTGCCAGCAGCTCACAGGGGGACACTGAAGCTTTCTTT
CASSSQGDTEAFF
>TRBJ1-4|NA|NA|17|TRBV5-8
TGTGCCAGCAGCTTGGTCTTAGGGTGGGGGCGCGATGAAAAACTGTTTTTT
CASSLVLGWGRDEKLFF
>TRBJ1-1|NA|NA|14|TRBV19
TGTGCCAGTAGCGGGACTCCCGAGGAGGCTGAAGCTTTCTTT
CASSGTPEEAEAFF
>TRBJ2-3|NA|NA|13|TRBV11-2
TGTGCCAGCAGCACCTGGGCCGCAGATACGCAGTATTTT
CASSTWAADTQYF
>TRBJ2-7|NA|NA|13|TRBV24-1
TGTGCCACCAGCGGGGACAAAATCTACGAGCAGTACTTC
CATSGDKIYEQYF
>TRBJ2-1|TRBD2|NA|15|TRBV7-9
TGTGCCAGCAGCTTCCCCGGACTAGCGGTCAATGAGCAGTTCTTC
CASSFPGLAVNEQFF
>TRBJ2-3|TRBD2|NA|12|TRBV10-3
TGTGCCATCAGCCCCGCGCGGGAGGGTTTGAATTTT
CAISPAREGLNF
>TRBJ1-2|NA|NA|13|TRBV9
TGTGCCAGCAGCGATGGGGGGGGCTATGGCTACACCTTC
CASSDGGGYGYTF
>TRBJ2-3|TRBD1|NA|15|TRBV30
TGTGCCAGGACCAAGGGGGCAGCAAGCACAGATACGCAGTATTTT
CARTKGAASTDTQYF
>TRBJ2-5|NA|NA|14|TRBV6-5
TGTGCCAGCAGCTACGGTTACAGAGGGAAGACCCAGTACTTC
CASSYGYRGKTQYF
>TRBJ1-6|TRBD1|NA|14|TRBV15
TGTGCCACCAGCTGGACAGGGGAGAATTCACCCCTCCACTTT
CATSWTGENSPLHF
>TRBJ1-6|TRBD1|NA|13|TRBV12-3/TRBV12-4
TGTGCCAGCAGTCGACAGGGCGATTCACCCCTCCACTTT
CASSRQGDSPLHF
>TRBJ1-6|TRBD1|NA|15|TRBV6-2/TRBV6-3
TGTGCCAGCAGCTCCTGGACAGGGGGCATTTCACCCCTCCACTTT
CASSSWTGGISPLHF
>TRBJ2-2|TRBD1|NA|15|TRBV6-5
TGTGCCAGCAGTAGAACAGGGGATTGGTCCGGGGAGCTGTTTTTT
CASSRTGDWSGELFF
>TRBJ2-7|TRBD2|NA|15|TRBV5-8
TGTGCCAGCAGCTCGGGGGGAGGGTTCTCCTACGAGCAGTACTTC
CASSSGGGFSYEQYF
>TRBJ2-7|TRBD1|NA|14|TRBV2
TGTGCCACTGTGGACAGGGGTCGGACCTACGAGCAGTACTTC
CATVDRGRTYEQYF
>TRBJ2-3|TRBD2|NA|15|TRBV4-1
TGCGCCAGCAGCCAAGAGCCTAGCGGGAGGGATACGCAGTATTTT
CASSQEPSGRDTQYF
>TRBJ2-1|TRBD2|NA|13|TRBV7-9
TGTGCCAGCAGCATAACACTAGCGGAGGAGCAGTTCTTC
CASSITLAEEQFF
>TRBJ2-7|NA|NA|14|TRBV5-1
TGCGCCAGCAGCTTCGCCGCGGGCTCCTACGAGCAGTACTTC
CASSFAAGSYEQYF
>TRBJ2-1|NA|NA|14|TRBV7-3
TGTGCCAGCAGCCTCCGAGGGCCCTACAATGAGCAGTTCTTC
CASSLRGPYNEQFF
>TRBJ1-2|NA|NA|14|TRBV9
TGTGCCAGCAGCGTAGCGGGGGGTAACTATGGCTACACCTTC
CASSVAGGNYGYTF
>TRBJ2-1|NA|NA|14|TRBV27
TGTGCCAGCAGCCCCGGAGGTCCGTCGAATGAGCAGTTCTTC
CASSPGGPSNEQFF
>TRBJ1-6|NA|NA|15|TRBV5-1
TGCGCCAGCAGCTTGGATACAGGGCAGGCTTCACCCCTCCACTTT
CASSLDTGQASPLHF
>TRBJ2-5|NA|once|14|TRBV28
TGTGCCAGCAGTTACCCAACTTTTTGGGAGACCCAGTACTTC
CASSYPTFWETQYF
>TRBJ2-3|NA|NA|13|TRBV5-5
TGTGCCAGCAGCTTGCCGCGGATAGATACGCAGTATTTT
CASSLPRIDTQYF
>TRBJ2-3|TRBD2|NA|17|TRBV5-6
TGTGCCAGCACCACTTTGGTAGCGGGAGGTCCCACAGATACGCAGTATTTT
CASTTLVAGGPTDTQYF
>TRBJ1-3|NA|NA|11|TRBV20-1
TGCAGTGCTAGAGATCCGAACACCATATATTTT
CSARDPNTIYF
>TRBJ1-5|NA|once|14|TRBV7-8
TGTGCCAGCAGCTTAAGCGCCAGCCAAGGGCCCCAGCATTTT
CASSLSASQGPQHF
>TRBJ2-1|TRBD2|NA|20|TRBV27
TGTGCCAGCAGAAGAAGCAGGACTAGCGGGGGGTATAGGGAATACAATGAGCAGTTCTTC
CASRRSRTSGGYREYNEQFF
>TRBJ2-1|TRBD2|NA|12|TRBV7-2
TGTGCCAGCAGCTGGGGACTAGCAGAGCAGTTCTTC
CASSWGLAEQFF
>TRBJ1-2|NA|once|12|TRBV9
TGTGCCAGCAGCGTACATAACTATGGCTACACCTTC
CASSVHNYGYTF
>TRBJ1-6|NA|NA|15|TRBV2
TGTGCCAGCAGTGAAGCGCAAACAGTTAATTCACCCCTCCACTTT
CASSEAQTVNSPLHF
>TRBJ1-1|TRBD1|NA|16|TRBV5-1
TGCGCCAGCAGCTTGGGGGGACAGGGGACTCACACTGAAGCTTTCTTT
CASSLGGQGTHTEAFF
>TRBJ1-1|NA|NA|10|TRBV29-1
TGCAGCGCCACCGGGGGTGAAGCTTTCTTT
CSATGGEAFF